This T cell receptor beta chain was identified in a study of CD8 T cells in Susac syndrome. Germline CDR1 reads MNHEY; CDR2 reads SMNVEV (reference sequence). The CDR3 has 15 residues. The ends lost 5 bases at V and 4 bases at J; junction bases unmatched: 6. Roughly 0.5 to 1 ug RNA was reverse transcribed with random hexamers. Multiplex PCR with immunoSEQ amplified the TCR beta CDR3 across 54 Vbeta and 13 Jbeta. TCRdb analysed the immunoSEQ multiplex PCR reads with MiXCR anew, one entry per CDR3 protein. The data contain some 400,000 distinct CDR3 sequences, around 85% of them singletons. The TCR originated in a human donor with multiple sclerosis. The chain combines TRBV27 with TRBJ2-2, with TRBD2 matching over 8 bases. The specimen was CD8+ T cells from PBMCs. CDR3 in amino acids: CASSPAGDPTGELFF. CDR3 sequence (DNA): TGTGCCAGCAGTCCAGCGGGAGATCCCACCGGGGAGCTGTTTTTT.